Given below is one T cell receptor (beta chain) in context. What it recognizes is unknown. Germline assignment: CDR1 LGHNA and CDR2 YSLEER. V was trimmed by 3 bases and J by 5 bases, leaving 25 bases between them. This CDR3 is 18 amino acids long. This entry is derived from a study of T cell responses to AZD1222 COVID-19 vaccine. Background on the study: Second-dose timings of about 4 or about 12 weeks were pooled. Findings and caveats of the study: Unmutated variant regions reportedly attract nearly half of all spike-specific TCRs. Baseline seropositivity characterized only 5 or 6 AZD1222 recipients. Most donors were white British, females outnumbered males, and clonal diversity was possibly underestimated.

Some clones are missing from TCRdb's copy, which holds only in-frame ones; the method was immunoSEQ multiplex PCR. The table records 110,000 to 150,000 clones, 92% of them present only once. V gene TRBV4-3 combines with J gene TRBJ1-1; TRBD1 might be the D (6 bases). The sample here was peripheral blood, taken on day 0 of AZD1222 vaccination. This sequence was found in an adult in good health. The CDR3 sequence: CASSQGISFGGEETEAFF. As DNA, the CDR3 is TGCGCCAGCAGCCAGGGCATAAGCTTTGGGGGCGAAGAAACTGAAGCTTTCTTT.